The 5 T cell receptor beta chains below come from one sample, sequenced in a study of shared clonotypes between healthy human individuals. Only in-frame clones appear in the TCRdb table, and some are missing; sequencing was by immunoSEQ multiplex PCR. The repertoire holds over a million clones, roughly 70% seen once, with nearly 1.5% in the top ten. The sample taken for sequencing was memory CD4+ T cells sorted from blood. Specified subset: CD45RA-negative fraction. Receptor source: a man younger than 35 in good health.

This clone appeared a single time. This sequence joins TRBV28 and TRBJ2-5; D possibly matches TRBD1 or TRBD2 (6 bases each). CDR1 and CDR2 (germline): MDHEN, SYDVKM. The V gene lost 3 bases and the J gene lost 11 bases, with 19 bases spanning the gap. This CDR3 region has 14 residues. The CDR3 coding sequence is TGTGCCAGCAGTTTCGGGACAACCTCGGGAGAGCAGTACTTC. Its protein is CASSFGTTSGEQYF.

This chain uses TRBV6-5 with TRBJ1-4; the D gene is possibly TRBD1 (5 bases). CDR1 is MNHEY, CDR2 SVGAGI, per germline. This CDR3 has 14 amino acids. The V end was cut by 7 bases, the J end by 7 bases, with 16 bases between. The CDR3 nucleotides read TGTGCCAGCAAAAGGGAGGGAAGGGGTGAAAAACTGTTTTTT. Translating gives CASKREGRGEKLFF.

J is TRBJ1-2 and V is TRBV28, with 10 bases lining up with TRBD1. The V and J ends lost 5 bases and 3 bases, in that order; junction bases with no gene match: 6. Germline V gene sequence: CDR1 MDHEN, CDR2 SYDVKM. This CDR3 comprises 15 residues. CDR3 protein: CASSKTGGADYGYTF. CDR3 nucleotide sequence: TGTGCCAGCAGTAAGACAGGGGGCGCTGACTATGGCTACACCTTC.

The chain links TRBV30 to TRBJ1-1; D gene ambiguous. The ends were cut back, 2 bases at V and 1 base at J, with 5 bases in the middle. The germline gives CDR1 GTSNPN, CDR2 SVGIG (reference sequence). This CDR3 spans 12 amino acids. Written as DNA, the CDR3 is TGTGCCTGGAGTCGGGCGAACACTGAAGCTTTCTTT. The encoded protein is CAWSRANTEAFF.

CDR3 nucleotides: TGTGCCAGTAGTATGTGGACAGGGCGAAATTCACCCCTCCACTTT. Protein sequence: CASSMWTGRNSPLHF. The chain recombines TRBV19 with TRBJ1-6, with 8 bases aligning to TRBD1. Germline CDR1 and CDR2: LNHDA and SQIVND (reference sequence). The CDR3 is made up of 15 amino acids. V trimming: 3 bases; J trimming: 7 bases; junction bases outside the gene matches: 5.